Listed below are T cell receptor beta chains from one sample, sequenced in a study of blood T cell repertoires in COVID-19. Libraries were prepared by immunoSEQ multiplex PCR; TCRdb keeps only in-frame clonotypes and omits some of them. This sample has around 43,000 clones, with about 80% found just once. The sample comprised peripheral blood. All receptors come from a man aged 70 or older with acute or convalescent COVID-19. Each CDR3 is given with its conserved first and last residue. Fields, in order: V gene, D gene, clone size, J gene, CDR3 DNA, CDR3 protein. The D gene is left open where the match is weak. Where a row states a size, it is once, few, many or the class of an expanded clone; other rows omit it.

TRBV18	TRBD1	.	TRBJ2-7	TGTGCCAGCTCACCATGGGGACAGGGTACCTACGAGCAGTACTTC	CASSPWGQGTYEQYF
TRBV4-1	.	.	TRBJ1-1	TGCGCCAGCAGCCACCGGGGGTCAGAAGCTTTCTTT	CASSHRGSEAFF
TRBV5-1	TRBD1	few	TRBJ2-1	TGCGCCAGCAGCTCGCGGACAGGGGGTACTATAGTGTCCTACAATGAGCAGTTCTTC	CASSSRTGGTIVSYNEQFF
TRBV5-6	.	.	TRBJ2-2	TGTGCCAGCAGCTCGACGCTGACAGGCGAGATCGGGGAGCTGTTTTTT	CASSSTLTGEIGELFF
TRBV15	TRBD1	.	TRBJ1-1	TGTGCCACCAGCAGAGAGGGCAGGGGGAGCACTGAAGCTTTCTTT	CATSREGRGSTEAFF
TRBV6-4	TRBD1	.	TRBJ2-6	TGTGCCAGCAGTGACAAGGGGGCGATAAGCTCTGGGGCCAACGTCCTGACTTTC	CASSDKGAISSGANVLTF
TRBV27	TRBD1	few	TRBJ2-1	TGTGCCAGCAGTTTCGGTCACAGGGGTTTCAATGAGCAGTTCTTC	CASSFGHRGFNEQFF
TRBV7-3	TRBD2	.	TRBJ2-2	TGTGCCAGCAGCTTGCTAGCGGGGGCTAACACCGGGGAGCTGTTTTTT	CASSLLAGANTGELFF
TRBV4-3	.	.	TRBJ1-1	TGCGCCAGCAGCCAAGATGGGAGGGGGAACACTGAAGCTTTCTTT	CASSQDGRGNTEAFF
TRBV5-4	.	.	TRBJ2-1	TGTGCCAGCAGCGCTAGGGACTCAAGCTCCTACAATGAGCAGTTCTTC	CASSARDSSSYNEQFF
TRBV5-4	.	.	TRBJ1-2	TGTGCCAGCAGCTTCGAGAATTCTAACTATGGCTACACCTTC	CASSFENSNYGYTF
TRBV7-9	.	.	TRBJ1-5	TGTGCCAGCAGCTTAGACGAGAATCAGCCCCAGCATTTT	CASSLDENQPQHF
TRBV7-2	.	.	TRBJ2-2	TGTGCCAGCACTCCGAGGGCGCTTCGTAGCACCGGGGAGCTGTTTTTT	CASTPRALRSTGELFF
TRBV6-2/TRBV6-3	.	.	TRBJ1-2	TGTGCCAGCAGCCCGGGGGCAAACTATGGCTACACCTTC	CASSPGANYGYTF
TRBV7-2	.	.	TRBJ2-6	TGTGCCAGCAGCTTAGCGTCCGGTGCCGGGGCCAACGTCCTGACTTTC	CASSLASGAGANVLTF
TRBV7-2	.	.	TRBJ2-3	TGTGCCAGCAGCTTCGGGGCAGATACGCAGTATTTT	CASSFGADTQYF
TRBV15	.	.	TRBJ1-1	TGTGCCACCAGCAGTCCCCAGGGCAAGCTCATGAACACTGAAGCTTTCTTT	CATSSPQGKLMNTEAFF
TRBV11-3	TRBD2	.	TRBJ2-1	TGTGCCAGCAGCTCCGGGGGGGCTGAGCAGTTCTTC	CASSSGGAEQFF
TRBV12-5	.	once	TRBJ1-2	TGTGCTAGTGGTTACAGTTCCGGCGACTATGGCTACACCTTC	CASGYSSGDYGYTF
TRBV7-2	.	.	TRBJ1-2	TGTGCCAGCAGCTTAGACGGTGCGGGACGGCCAGCTAACTATGGCTACACCTTC	CASSLDGAGRPANYGYTF
TRBV19	.	.	TRBJ2-7	TGTGCCAGTAGGGACAGCGGTTCCTCCTACGAGCAGTACTTC	CASRDSGSSYEQYF
TRBV6-5	.	.	TRBJ1-3	TGTGCCAGCAGTTACTTCCAGGGCGCTGGAAACACCATATATTTT	CASSYFQGAGNTIYF
TRBV6-5	.	.	TRBJ1-2	TGTGCCAGCAGTCCCAGTCGTAACTATGGCTACACCTTC	CASSPSRNYGYTF
TRBV12-2	.	.	TRBJ2-1	TGTGCAAGTCGTGCACTACAGGGGTTTACCTACAATGAGCAGTTCTTC	CASRALQGFTYNEQFF
TRBV6-2/TRBV6-3	.	.	TRBJ2-3	TGTGCCAGCAGTTACTTCCGTGGAGGGGCGCTTTTCACAGATACGCAGTATTTT	CASSYFRGGALFTDTQYF
TRBV3-1/TRBV3-2	.	.	TRBJ2-7	TGTGCCAGCAGCTCTTTGCGGGAGCAGTACTTC	CASSSLREQYF
TRBV19	TRBD1	.	TRBJ1-5	TGTGCCAGTAGTATTGCCAGGGGGGACAATCAGCCCCAGCATTTT	CASSIARGDNQPQHF
TRBV4-3	.	once	TRBJ1-1	TGCGCCAGCAGCATGGACAGAGAAGCTTTCTTT	CASSMDREAFF
TRBV7-2	TRBD2	.	TRBJ2-1	TGTGCCAGCAGCCCTCGACTAGCGGGGGGGCTGGGCAATGAGCAGTTCTTC	CASSPRLAGGLGNEQFF
TRBV19	.	.	TRBJ1-2	TGTGCCAGTAGTAGTGCGGGCTATGGCTACACCTTC	CASSSAGYGYTF
TRBV28	TRBD1	.	TRBJ2-5	TGTGCCAGCAGTGTACAGGGGGTTAAGGGAGAGACCCAGTACTTC	CASSVQGVKGETQYF
TRBV2	TRBD1	.	TRBJ1-4	TGTGCCAGCAGGAGACAGGGGGCACCTAATGAAAAACTGTTTTTT	CASRRQGAPNEKLFF
TRBV28	TRBD2	.	TRBJ2-3	TGTGCCAGCAGCCCCAGCGGGGCGAGCACAGATACGCAGTATTTT	CASSPSGASTDTQYF
TRBV15	TRBD2	.	TRBJ2-1	TGTGCCACCAGTATGGAGCGGGGGGTGGGAAATGAGCAGTTCTTC	CATSMERGVGNEQFF
TRBV19	.	.	TRBJ2-2	TGTGCCAGTACCTCTCATCGGCAGGTGGGCACCGGGGAGCTGTTTTTT	CASTSHRQVGTGELFF
TRBV7-8	TRBD1	.	TRBJ1-2	TGTGCCAGCAGCTTAGTCATACAGGGGGAAAACTATGGCTACACCTTC	CASSLVIQGENYGYTF
TRBV11-2	.	.	TRBJ2-5	TGTGCCAGCAGCCCCCGTGGGGGAGGTCAAGAGACCCAGTACTTC	CASSPRGGGQETQYF
TRBV12-2	.	.	TRBJ2-5	TGTGCAAGTCGCTTAGGGTGGACTAGCGGGAGATCCCAAGAGACCCAGTACTTC	CASRLGWTSGRSQETQYF
TRBV7-3	.	.	TRBJ1-1	TGTGCCTCGTCTCGACAGAGAAACACTGAAGCTTTCTTT	CASSRQRNTEAFF
TRBV6-5	TRBD1	.	TRBJ1-2	TGTGCCAGCAGTTACAGGCAGGGGGGCTATGGCTACACCTTC	CASSYRQGGYGYTF
TRBV5-4	TRBD1	few	TRBJ1-2	TGTGCCAGCAGACTCCAACAGGGGAGCTATGGCTACACCTTC	CASRLQQGSYGYTF
TRBV19	.	.	TRBJ2-2	TGTGCCAGTAGTCCCAGGGGACACAACACCGGGGAGCTGTTTTTT	CASSPRGHNTGELFF
TRBV6-1	TRBD2	.	TRBJ2-1	TGTGCCAGCAGCCAGGGACTAGCGGGGGAGCAGTTCTTC	CASSQGLAGEQFF
TRBV3-1/TRBV3-2	.	.	TRBJ2-7	TGTGCCAGCAGCCAAGATCGAGGGGAGCAGTACTTC	CASSQDRGEQYF
TRBV6-6	TRBD1	once	TRBJ1-2	TGTGCCAGCAGTTACGGGACAGGGAGGGGCTACACCTTC	CASSYGTGRGYTF